These 2 T cell receptor beta chains were sequenced from one sample in a study of T cells in localized non-small cell lung cancer (dated by TCRdb to about 2020). The method behind the library was the immunoSEQ multiplex PCR assay. The table comes from immuneACCESS by way of TCRdb, which keeps in-frame sequences with V and J called. Part of the clones is missing from these tables; in studies checked, under half for an unresolved V gene and the rest for unknown reasons. Across this sample there are 14,000 to 15,000 clones, with more than 80% seen only once. The ten biggest clones cover about 4.4% of the sample. The sample here was peripheral blood, taken before any cancer treatment. The receptors were gathered from a woman aged 35 to 70 with stage I lung adenocarcinoma.

J is TRBJ2-1 and V is TRBV18, with 12 nucleotides matching TRBD2. The length of the CDR3 is 23 residues. Trimming at V came to 2 bases and at J to 4 bases, leaving 24 bases not matched to a gene. Per the germline V gene, CDR1 is KGHSH and CDR2 is LQKENI. The CDR3, as DNA: TGTGCCAGCTCACCAGCTAGCGGGGGGGCCAACCCATCTTCGGACATGGATTACAATGAGCAGTTCTTC. It specifies CASSPASGGANPSSDMDYNEQFF.

The gene calls are TRBV27 and TRBJ2-7; a possible D gene is TRBD2 (5 bases). Looked up from germline, CDR1 is MNHEY and CDR2 is SMNVEV (reference sequence). V lost 1 base to trimming and J lost 6 bases, with 13 bases between them. This CDR3 comprises 14 residues. The CDR3 here is CASSLFGSGVEQYF. The CDR3 nucleotides read TGTGCCAGCAGTTTATTCGGCAGCGGAGTCGAGCAGTACTTC.